The 14 T cell receptor beta chains below were found in one sample sequenced in a study of shared clonotypes between healthy human individuals (dated by TCRdb to 2020 to 2021). The library was generated by the immunoSEQ multiplex PCR assay. TCRdb's version of the immuneACCESS table is confined to in-frame rearrangements and falls short of the full clone set. An unresolved V gene accounts for under half of the shortfall where checked; the remainder is of unknown origin. The sample has some 1 million clones on record, about three quarters of them singletons. The ten largest make up 1.4% of the sample. The sample comprised memory CD4+ T cells sorted from blood. The intended sense of this specimen's cell subset or site label: CD45RA-negative fraction. The receptors originated from a young man in good health.

This sequence joins TRBV2 and TRBJ2-2; D perhaps matches TRBD2 (6 bases). Deletions cut 2 bases from V and 0 bases from J, with 10 bases between. Germline V gene data show CDR1 as SNHLY and CDR2 as FYNNEI. The CDR3 contains 16 residues. The CDR3 protein is CASSERRTTNTGELFF. CDR3 in DNA: TGTGCCAGCAGTGAACGGCGGACTACGAACACCGGGGAGCTGTTTTTT.

In its sample, this clone was seen once. The chain carries TRBV2 and TRBJ2-1; D not resolved. Trimming pared 6 bases from V and 4 bases from J, leaving 16 bases between. The CDR3 is made up of 15 amino acids. Germline CDR1 reads SNHLY; CDR2 reads FYNNEI. The CDR3 bases are TGTGCCAGCAGCCTAGACCAAGGTCTGTACAATGAGCAGTTCTTC. Its protein product is CASSLDQGLYNEQFF.

This clone was seen only once. The rearrangement uses TRBV6-5 and TRBJ2-3, with D possibly matching TRBD2 (7 bases). V lost 5 bases to trimming and J lost 6 bases, with 18 bases between them. The CDR3 loop spans 15 amino acids. Germline CDR1 reads MNHEY; CDR2 reads SVGAGI. For the CDR3, the DNA is TGTGCCAGCAGTCGTGGGGGGGCCTCGGGGGATACGCAGTATTTT. Its translation: CASSRGGASGDTQYF.

Details on this clone: Other DNA sequences within the sample encode an identical CDR3. This chain joins TRBV5-6 and TRBJ1-2, with 8 bases lining up with TRBD1. The CDR3 contains 13 residues. J was trimmed by 8 bases and V by 2 bases; bases with no gene match: 5. Germline-derived CDR1 and CDR2 are SGHDT and YYEEEE. CDR3 sequence reads: CASSFGQGGGYTF. The CDR3 nucleotides read TGTGCCAGCAGCTTTGGACAGGGAGGAGGCTACACCTTC.

The genes are TRBV7-9 and TRBJ2-1; 7 nucleotides agree with TRBD1. The J segment lost 6 bases and the V segment lost 0 bases, leaving 5 bases of the junction unmatched. The CDR3 contains 15 residues. The germline gives CDR1 SEHNR, CDR2 FQNEAQ (reference sequence). The CDR3 region has the DNA TGTGCCAGCAGCTTAGCAGGACAGGCCCTCAATGAGCAGTTCTTC. Translation gives CASSLAGQALNEQFF.

This clone appeared a single time. With only one base between it and a far larger clone, this is likely a read error. The sample carries other DNA sequences with the same CDR3. The gene calls are TRBV29-1 and TRBJ2-1; TRBD2 is a possible D gene (5 bases). Trimming pared 6 bases from V and 10 bases from J, leaving 13 bases between. CDR1 and CDR2 from the germline V gene are SQVTM and ANQGSEA. CDR3 length equals 11 residues. CDR3: CSVASGSEQFF. The CDR3, as DNA: TGCAGCGTCGCTAGTGGGAGCGAGCAGTTCTTC.

The chain recombines TRBV13 with TRBJ2-3; D remains ambiguous. The CDR3 spans 15 residues. V was pared by 2 bases and J by 2 bases, with 11 bases between. Germline CDR1 is PRHDT and CDR2 is FYEKMQ (reference sequence). CDR3 amino acids: CASSLNAKDTDTQYF. The DNA for the CDR3 is TGTGCCAGCAGCTTAAATGCTAAGGACACAGATACGCAGTATTTT.

The genes are TRBV14 and TRBJ2-7, with 8 bases matching TRBD2. This CDR3 spans 14 amino acids. Germline V gives CDR1 SGHDN, CDR2 FVKESK. V was clipped by 6 bases and J by 2 bases; unmatched bases: 6. CDR3 region: CASRLSGGPYEQYF. The CDR3 nucleotides read TGTGCCAGCAGACTCAGCGGGGGTCCCTACGAGCAGTACTTC. The whole variable domain, filled in from reference TRBV14 and TRBJ2-7, reads EAGVTQFPSHSVIEKGQTVTLRCDPISGHDNLYWYRRVMGKEIKFLLHFVKESKQDESGMPNNRFLAERTGGTYSTLKVQPAELEDSGVYFCASRLSGGPYEQYFGPGTRLTVT.

This clone was detected a few times. The rearrangement joins TRBV27 to TRBJ1-5; TRBD1 matches at 11 bases. This CDR3 region has 17 residues. After removal of 5 bases from V and 3 bases from J, the junction contained 9 bases not matched to a gene. Germline loops: CDR1 MNHEY, CDR2 SMNVEV (reference sequence). The CDR3 nucleotides read TGTGCCAGCAGTCCCAAATGGACAGGGGGCAACAATCAGCCCCAGCATTTT. Translated, it gives CASSPKWTGGNNQPQHF.

The V and J genes are TRBV2 and TRBJ2-3; TRBD2 is a possible D gene (6 bases). V was cut by 5 bases and J by 1 base, with 13 bases left in between. CDR1 SNHLY and CDR2 FYNNEI come from the germline V gene. The CDR3 has 15 residues. This CDR3 is CASSSRDSGTDTQYF. DNA for the CDR3: TGTGCCAGCAGTTCTCGGGACTCGGGCACAGATACGCAGTATTTT.

The chain carries TRBV6-5 and TRBJ2-3; the D call may be TRBD1 or TRBD2 (5 bases each). CDR1 MNHEY and CDR2 SVGAGI come from the germline V gene. The CDR3 is made up of 15 amino acids. Trimming cost V 6 bases and J 0 bases, with 13 bases left between them. As DNA, the CDR3 is TGTGCCAGCAGCAGAGGGTGGGACAGCACAGATACGCAGTATTTT. It is translated as CASSRGWDSTDTQYF.

The V and J genes are TRBV10-3 and TRBJ1-1; D gene unclear. V lost 3 bases and J 0 bases, leaving 11 bases between the germline ends. Germline V gene data show CDR1 as ENHRY and CDR2 as SYGVKD. This CDR3 spans 15 amino acids. CDR3 sequence: CAISDPTYMNTEAFF. The CDR3 region has the DNA TGTGCCATCAGTGATCCGACGTACATGAACACTGAAGCTTTCTTT.

The V and J genes are TRBV10-2 and TRBJ2-3; D perhaps matches TRBD2 (5 bases). The CDR3 extends over 13 amino acids. Trimming removed 6 bases at V and 4 bases at J, with 11 bases between. CDR1 is WSHSY, CDR2 SAAADI, per germline. The CDR3 bases are TGCGCCAGCAGAGGACTCTATCCAGATACGCAGTATTTT. Encoded protein: CASRGLYPDTQYF.

The CDR3: CASRASRYTEAFF. The CDR3 DNA is TGTGCCAGCAGGGCCAGTAGATACACTGAAGCTTTCTTT. The chain links TRBV6-4 to TRBJ1-1; D is unclear. The CDR3 is 13 residues long. V dropped 6 bases and J dropped 3 bases, with 11 bases sitting between them. Germline lookup yields CDR1 MRHNA and CDR2 SNTAGT.